Listed below are T cell receptor beta chains from one sample, sequenced in a study of blood T cell repertoires in COVID-19. TCRdb keeps only in-frame clones here, not all; method: immunoSEQ multiplex PCR. The data hold about 130,000 clones, with around 73% observed a single time. The sequenced sample was peripheral blood. Receptors originate from a man aged 60 to 75 who had recovered from COVID-19. Both conserved end residues are part of each CDR3. D genes are given only for firm matches. Only part of the rows carry a size: once, few, many, or a class if the clone is expanded.

V gene,J gene,clone size,D gene,CDR3 DNA,CDR3 protein
TRBV6-5,TRBJ2-1,NA,TRBD2,TGTGCCAGCACTTTAGCGGGGGGGCGATACAATGAGCAGTTCTTC,CASTLAGGRYNEQFF
TRBV4-3,TRBJ2-1,NA,TRBD2,TGCGCCAGCAGCCAAGCGGGGGGCTCCTACAATGAGCAGTTCTTC,CASSQAGGSYNEQFF
TRBV5-1,TRBJ1-5,once,NA,TGCGCCAGCAGCATACCCGGGAGGGGCCATCAGCCCCAGCATTTT,CASSIPGRGHQPQHF
TRBV5-8,TRBJ2-3,NA,NA,TGTGCCAGCAGCTTGACCGCAGGGTTGGATACGCAGTATTTT,CASSLTAGLDTQYF
TRBV6-2/TRBV6-3,TRBJ2-7,once,TRBD2,TGTGCCAGCAGTCCCACCGGGACTAGCATCTACGAGCAGTACTTC,CASSPTGTSIYEQYF
TRBV5-1,TRBJ2-1,few,NA,TGCGCCAGCAGCAACTTGGTGAGTGAGCAGTTCTTC,CASSNLVSEQFF
TRBV29-1,TRBJ2-1,NA,NA,TGCAGCGTTGGCCGCAGGGAAGGGTTTGAGCAGTTCTTC,CSVGRREGFEQFF
TRBV30,TRBJ1-2,few,TRBD1,TGTGCCTGGAGGGTACAGGGGAAGGATGGCTACACCTTC,CAWRVQGKDGYTF
TRBV18,TRBJ2-7,NA,TRBD1,TGTGCCAGCTCTGAGGGACAGGGCATACGCTACGAGCAGTACTTC,CASSEGQGIRYEQYF
TRBV15,TRBJ2-1,NA,TRBD1,TGTGCCACCAGCAGGGACAGGGGGCCTTACAATGAGCAGTTCTTC,CATSRDRGPYNEQFF
TRBV7-3,TRBJ2-1,few,TRBD2,TGTGCCAGCAGCTTAAGGGGGACTAGCGGGAGCGGGAACAATGAGCAGTTCTTC,CASSLRGTSGSGNNEQFF
TRBV4-3,TRBJ1-5,NA,NA,TGCGCCAGCAGCCGTCCAGAGGGTGGCAATCAGCCCCAGCATTTT,CASSRPEGGNQPQHF
TRBV5-4,TRBJ2-5,NA,NA,TGTGCCAGCAGCTTGGGGCTAGCGTTTGGGGAGACCCAGTACTTC,CASSLGLAFGETQYF
TRBV21-1,TRBJ2-1,NA,NA,TGTGCCAGCAGCAAAGCGTCTTGGGATAGCGGGAGCTCCTACAATGAGCAGTTCTTC,CASSKASWDSGSSYNEQFF
TRBV6-5,TRBJ2-6,NA,NA,TGTGCCATTGCCCGGTCGTCTGGGGCCAACGTCCTGACTTTC,CAIARSSGANVLTF
TRBV7-8,TRBJ2-5,many,NA,TGTGCCAGCAGCCCCGCGGTAGGTCCGCGGACCCAGTACTTC,CASSPAVGPRTQYF
TRBV6-6,TRBJ1-5,NA,TRBD1,TGTGCCAGCAGGGGCGGACAGGGCTTAATCAATCAGCCCCAGCATTTT,CASRGGQGLINQPQHF
TRBV7-2,TRBJ2-1,once,TRBD2,TGTGCCAGCAGCTTAGAGGGACTATCCTACAATGAGCAGTTCTTC,CASSLEGLSYNEQFF
TRBV6-5,TRBJ2-5,many,TRBD1,TGTGCCAGCAGCTTGGACAGGGGTAGCGAGACCCAGTACTTC,CASSLDRGSETQYF
TRBV23-1,TRBJ2-5,NA,TRBD2,TGCGCCAGCAGTCAAATACTAGCGGGGGGCCAAGAGACCCAGTACTTC,CASSQILAGGQETQYF
TRBV19,TRBJ2-7,NA,TRBD1,TGTGCCAGTAGTGCCCCGGGACAGACCTACGAGCAGTACTTC,CASSAPGQTYEQYF
TRBV9,TRBJ1-5,NA,TRBD1,TGTGCCAGCAGCGTAGTGGGCAGGGGGCTTTATCAGCCCCAGCATTTT,CASSVVGRGLYQPQHF
TRBV27,TRBJ2-1,NA,TRBD2,TGTGCCAGCAGTCCACCGGGGCCTAGCGGTAAAGGGGATGAGCAGTTCTTC,CASSPPGPSGKGDEQFF
TRBV7-2,TRBJ1-6,once,NA,TGTGCCAGCAGCAGTAAGGGTCCTGGGACAAGGTCTTCACCCCTCCACTTT,CASSSKGPGTRSSPLHF
TRBV5-6,TRBJ2-5,NA,TRBD1,TGTGCCAGCAGCTCTGACAGGGGGTCCGAGACCCAGTACTTC,CASSSDRGSETQYF
TRBV9,TRBJ2-2,NA,NA,TGTGCCAGCAGCGTAGCTTACAGGGTCTTAGACACCGGGGAGCTGTTTTTT,CASSVAYRVLDTGELFF
TRBV4-2,TRBJ1-5,NA,NA,TGTGCCAGCAGCCAAGATTCGGGGGGGAATCAGCCCCAGCATTTT,CASSQDSGGNQPQHF
TRBV6-2/TRBV6-3,TRBJ1-5,NA,NA,TGTGCCAGCAGCCCCTACGATGAGCAGCCCCAGCATTTT,CASSPYDEQPQHF
TRBV30,TRBJ2-2,NA,TRBD1,TGTGCCTGGAGCCCTACAGGGGGCTTGGCCGGGGAGCTGTTTTTT,CAWSPTGGLAGELFF
TRBV24-1,TRBJ1-5,NA,TRBD1,TGTGCCACCAGTGAACCGGGGACAGGGAAGGTGAGCAATCAGCCCCAGCATTTT,CATSEPGTGKVSNQPQHF
TRBV5-1,TRBJ1-1,NA,TRBD1,TGCGCCAGCAGCCGGGGACAGGGAGGTACTGAAGCTTTCTTT,CASSRGQGGTEAFF
TRBV11-3,TRBJ2-1,NA,TRBD1,TGTGCCAGCAGCTTAGCTAAGACAGGGCATCACGAGCAGTTCTTC,CASSLAKTGHHEQFF
TRBV5-4,TRBJ1-2,NA,NA,TGTGCCAGCAGCTTGGCGGGGGGAAGGGCTAGATATGGCTACACCTTC,CASSLAGGRARYGYTF
TRBV9,TRBJ1-1,few,TRBD1,TGTGCCAGCAGCGTCCAGGGACAGTTGAACACTGAAGCTTTCTTT,CASSVQGQLNTEAFF
TRBV7-7,TRBJ1-2,NA,TRBD1,TGTGCTAGCAGCCCTACAGGGGTTAACTATGGCTACACCTTC,CASSPTGVNYGYTF
TRBV9,TRBJ1-3,NA,TRBD1,TGTGCCAGCAGCGTAGGGACAGGCTCCGGAAACACCATATATTTT,CASSVGTGSGNTIYF
TRBV11-2,TRBJ2-1,NA,TRBD2,TGTGCCAGCAGCTCCTCTTGGGGAGCGGGAGTGAGCAATGAGCAGTTCTTC,CASSSSWGAGVSNEQFF
TRBV5-5,TRBJ2-7,NA,NA,TGTGCCAGCAGCTTGTCACTAGTGGAAAACGAGCAGTACTTC,CASSLSLVENEQYF
TRBV12-5,TRBJ2-5,NA,NA,TGTGCTAGTGGTTTGGGGCTGCTAGAGACCCAGTACTTC,CASGLGLLETQYF
TRBV6-5,TRBJ1-2,NA,NA,TGTGCCAGCACCCCAGGGGCTGAATATGGCTACACCTTC,CASTPGAEYGYTF
TRBV7-6,TRBJ2-2,NA,TRBD2,TGTGCCAGCAGCTTAGTCGCGGGAGTCGGGACCGGGGAGCTGTTTTTT,CASSLVAGVGTGELFF
TRBV15,TRBJ1-5,few,NA,TGTGCCACCAGCAGAGATGTTATTGGAGTAGGGGTCGCCGAGCCCCAGCATTTT,CATSRDVIGVGVAEPQHF
TRBV18,TRBJ1-2,NA,NA,TGTGCCAGCTCACCAGAACCACAGGTTTGGACGTATGGCTACACCTTC,CASSPEPQVWTYGYTF
TRBV9,TRBJ2-2,NA,NA,TGTGCCAGCAGCCCGAACGTAGCCGGGGAGCTGTTTTTT,CASSPNVAGELFF
TRBV29-1,TRBJ1-4,NA,NA,TGCAGCGTTGGTGGGGGGACTGAAAAACTGTTTTTT,CSVGGGTEKLFF
TRBV24-1,TRBJ2-3,NA,TRBD2,TGTGCCACCAGTGATCCGCTAGCGGGAGGCACAGATACGCAGTATTTT,CATSDPLAGGTDTQYF
TRBV11-3,TRBJ2-5,NA,NA,TGTGCCAGCAGTCCGGACTTGGGGGAGACCCAGTACTTC,CASSPDLGETQYF
TRBV15,TRBJ1-3,NA,NA,TGTGCCACCAGCAGATCGGGGGTCATCTCTGGAAACACCATATATTTT,CATSRSGVISGNTIYF
TRBV6-1,TRBJ1-5,NA,NA,TGTGCCAGCAGTGCGGGACCGACTGGACAGTTGGATCAGCCCCAGCATTTT,CASSAGPTGQLDQPQHF
TRBV10-3,TRBJ2-1,NA,NA,TGTGCCATCAATAGCCAGCGATCCTCTTTGTCGGAGCAGTTCTTC,CAINSQRSSLSEQFF
TRBV7-3,TRBJ2-3,NA,NA,TGTGCCAGCAGCCCCAACACAGATACGCAGTATTTT,CASSPNTDTQYF
TRBV5-1,TRBJ2-2,NA,TRBD2,TGCGCCAGCAGCTTGGAGTCTAGCGGGGGATCCGGGGAGCTGTTTTTT,CASSLESSGGSGELFF
TRBV27,TRBJ2-1,NA,TRBD2,TGTGCCAGCAGTTTAGGGGGGGTAAAATACAATGAGCAGTTCTTC,CASSLGGVKYNEQFF
TRBV12-3/TRBV12-4,TRBJ2-7,NA,NA,TGTGCCAGCAGTTTCAAGGGTTCGGGGGAGCAGTACTTC,CASSFKGSGEQYF
TRBV5-1,TRBJ1-1,NA,TRBD1,TGCGCCAGCAGCATCAGGGGGCACTCGACTGAAGCTTTCTTT,CASSIRGHSTEAFF
TRBV19,TRBJ2-5,NA,TRBD1,TGTGCCAGTAGCAACGACAGGGGTGAGACCCAGTACTTC,CASSNDRGETQYF
TRBV6-5,TRBJ2-2,NA,TRBD1,TGTGCCAGCAGCCCGGGACAGGGAAACACCGGGGAGCTGTTTTTT,CASSPGQGNTGELFF